A selection of T cell receptor beta chains follows, all from one sample in a study of blood T cell repertoires in COVID-19. Sequencing was performed with immunoSEQ multiplex PCR; in TCRdb, only in-frame clones are kept and a portion is missing. Of approximately 500,000 clones listed, 70% to 90% are singletons. Material for sequencing was peripheral blood. These receptor sequences come from a human donor in a cohort sampled during active COVID-19. The CDR3 runs from the conserved cysteine through the conserved F or W. The D gene is left open where the match is weak. Not every row has a clone size; where given, it reads once, few, many or a size class.

abundance: .; d_gene: .; v_gene: TRBV5-4; len: 15; j_gene: TRBJ2-2; CDR3nt: TGTGCCAGCAGCTATGAACGAGCGAACACCGGGGAGCTGTTTTTT; CDR3aa: CASSYERANTGELFF
abundance: once; d_gene: TRBD1; v_gene: TRBV18; len: 15; j_gene: TRBJ2-2; CDR3nt: TGTGCCAGCTCACAGGACAGGGAGAACACCGGGGAGCTGTTTTTT; CDR3aa: CASSQDRENTGELFF
abundance: .; d_gene: TRBD1; v_gene: TRBV10-3; len: 14; j_gene: TRBJ2-5; CDR3nt: TGTGCCATCAGGGCCGGGACAGCTCAAGAGACCCAGTACTTC; CDR3aa: CAIRAGTAQETQYF
abundance: .; d_gene: .; v_gene: TRBV6-2/TRBV6-3; len: 13; j_gene: TRBJ1-5; CDR3nt: TGTGCCAGCAGTTACGGTCTCAGACAGCCCCAGCATTTT; CDR3aa: CASSYGLRQPQHF
abundance: .; d_gene: .; v_gene: TRBV27; len: 18; j_gene: TRBJ2-6; CDR3nt: TGTGCCAGCAGTTTATCGGGGGCCCCCCTCTCTGGGGCCAACGTCCTGACTTTC; CDR3aa: CASSLSGAPLSGANVLTF
abundance: .; d_gene: TRBD2; v_gene: TRBV5-1; len: 14; j_gene: TRBJ2-1; CDR3nt: TGCGCCAGCAGCTTTTCAGCGGGGTCGAATGAGCAGTTCTTC; CDR3aa: CASSFSAGSNEQFF
abundance: few; d_gene: .; v_gene: TRBV18; len: 15; j_gene: TRBJ1-3; CDR3nt: TGTGCCAGCTCAGTGTCAGGAAGCTCTGGAAACACCATATATTTT; CDR3aa: CASSVSGSSGNTIYF
abundance: .; d_gene: TRBD1; v_gene: TRBV10-3; len: 15; j_gene: TRBJ1-2; CDR3nt: TGTGCCATCAGTGAGAGACAGGGGGCCCGCTATGGCTACACCTTC; CDR3aa: CAISERQGARYGYTF
abundance: .; d_gene: TRBD2; v_gene: TRBV11-1; len: 16; j_gene: TRBJ2-5; CDR3nt: TGTGCCAGCAGCGCACACCTAGCGGGAGGATCGGAGACCCAGTACTTC; CDR3aa: CASSAHLAGGSETQYF
abundance: .; d_gene: .; v_gene: TRBV30; len: 14; j_gene: TRBJ2-1; CDR3nt: TGTGCCTGGAGTGAGCGGTCCTTTAACAATGAGCAGTTCTTC; CDR3aa: CAWSERSFNNEQFF
abundance: .; d_gene: .; v_gene: TRBV9; len: 15; j_gene: TRBJ1-2; CDR3nt: TGTGCCAGCAGCGCCCGCCGGGGGGATGACTATGGCTACACCTTC; CDR3aa: CASSARRGDDYGYTF
abundance: .; d_gene: TRBD1; v_gene: TRBV3-1/TRBV3-2; len: 13; j_gene: TRBJ2-1; CDR3nt: TGTGCCAGCAGCTACAGGGGATACAATGAGCAGTTCTTC; CDR3aa: CASSYRGYNEQFF
abundance: .; d_gene: .; v_gene: TRBV5-6; len: 10; j_gene: TRBJ1-3; CDR3nt: TGTGCCAGCAGCCCCCGCACCATATATTTT; CDR3aa: CASSPRTIYF
abundance: .; d_gene: .; v_gene: TRBV6-6; len: 14; j_gene: TRBJ1-6; CDR3nt: TGTGCCAGCAGTTACGGGGGGGCTTCTTCACCCCTCCACTTT; CDR3aa: CASSYGGASSPLHF
abundance: .; d_gene: .; v_gene: TRBV19; len: 17; j_gene: TRBJ2-5; CDR3nt: TGTGCCAGTAGTATCAGCCCGATTGGTGGAGTCCAAGAGACCCAGTACTTC; CDR3aa: CASSISPIGGVQETQYF
abundance: .; d_gene: TRBD1; v_gene: TRBV7-2; len: 15; j_gene: TRBJ1-1; CDR3nt: TGTGCCAGCGCTTGGGGACAGCTTTTGAACACTGAAGCTTTCTTT; CDR3aa: CASAWGQLLNTEAFF
abundance: .; d_gene: .; v_gene: TRBV28; len: 14; j_gene: TRBJ1-1; CDR3nt: TGTGCCAGCAGTTTAGGACAGATGAACACTGAAGCTTTCTTT; CDR3aa: CASSLGQMNTEAFF
abundance: once; d_gene: .; v_gene: TRBV3-1/TRBV3-2; len: 16; j_gene: TRBJ1-2; CDR3nt: TGTGCCAGCAGCCAAGGAAGCAGGGTCGGTTGGGATGGCTACACCTTC; CDR3aa: CASSQGSRVGWDGYTF
abundance: .; d_gene: .; v_gene: TRBV28; len: 12; j_gene: TRBJ2-3; CDR3nt: TGTGCCAGCTCCGGTGGCACAGATACGCAGTATTTT; CDR3aa: CASSGGTDTQYF
abundance: .; d_gene: TRBD1; v_gene: TRBV25-1; len: 15; j_gene: TRBJ2-3; CDR3nt: TGTGCCAGCAGTGGATACAGGGGGCGCGCAGATACGCAGTATTTT; CDR3aa: CASSGYRGRADTQYF
abundance: .; d_gene: TRBD2; v_gene: TRBV19; len: 18; j_gene: TRBJ2-4; CDR3nt: TGTGCCAGTAACCTCAAATCCGGGACTAGCGGGCTGGAAAACATTCAGTACTTC; CDR3aa: CASNLKSGTSGLENIQYF
abundance: .; d_gene: .; v_gene: TRBV12-3/TRBV12-4; len: 13; j_gene: TRBJ1-1; CDR3nt: TGTGCCAGCAGTGATGACTTATACACTGAAGCTTTCTTT; CDR3aa: CASSDDLYTEAFF
abundance: .; d_gene: .; v_gene: TRBV6-5; len: 13; j_gene: TRBJ2-3; CDR3nt: TGTGCCACCCGATTTACAGGGACCGATACGCAGTATTTT; CDR3aa: CATRFTGTDTQYF
abundance: few; d_gene: .; v_gene: TRBV18; len: 16; j_gene: TRBJ2-1; CDR3nt: TGTGCCAGCTCATCTCCGACTACCCGATCCTACAATGAGCAGTTCTTC; CDR3aa: CASSSPTTRSYNEQFF
abundance: .; d_gene: .; v_gene: TRBV20-1; len: 11; j_gene: TRBJ1-1; CDR3nt: TGCAGTGCTAGAAAGGGGTTTAAAGCTTTCTTT; CDR3aa: CSARKGFKAFF
abundance: once; d_gene: TRBD1; v_gene: TRBV6-2/TRBV6-3; len: 16; j_gene: TRBJ2-4; CDR3nt: TGTGCCAGCAGTTACGGGGACAGGGGCCCCGAAAGAATTCAGTACTTC; CDR3aa: CASSYGDRGPERIQYF
abundance: .; d_gene: .; v_gene: TRBV11-2; len: 13; j_gene: TRBJ2-7; CDR3nt: TGTGCCAGCAGCCCTAAGGGGGCCTACGAGCAGTACTTC; CDR3aa: CASSPKGAYEQYF
abundance: .; d_gene: TRBD1; v_gene: TRBV6-6; len: 15; j_gene: TRBJ2-7; CDR3nt: TGTGCCAGCACCCAGGGACAGAAGAGCTCCTACGAGCAGTACTTC; CDR3aa: CASTQGQKSSYEQYF
abundance: .; d_gene: .; v_gene: TRBV12-3/TRBV12-4; len: 11; j_gene: TRBJ1-2; CDR3nt: TGTGCCAGCAGTCAGCGGACAGCCTACACCTTC; CDR3aa: CASSQRTAYTF
abundance: .; d_gene: .; v_gene: TRBV9; len: 15; j_gene: TRBJ2-2; CDR3nt: TGTGCCAGCAGCGTAGTTGGGAGCGGTACCGGGGAGCTGTTTTTT; CDR3aa: CASSVVGSGTGELFF
abundance: .; d_gene: .; v_gene: TRBV18; len: 15; j_gene: TRBJ2-3; CDR3nt: TGTGCCAGCTCAGACGGACAGACTAGCACAGATACGCAGTATTTT; CDR3aa: CASSDGQTSTDTQYF
abundance: .; d_gene: TRBD2; v_gene: TRBV18; len: 15; j_gene: TRBJ2-7; CDR3nt: TGTGCCAGCTCACCCTCGGTCGGGGGGGGCTACGAGCAGTACTTC; CDR3aa: CASSPSVGGGYEQYF
abundance: many; d_gene: .; v_gene: TRBV28; len: 13; j_gene: TRBJ1-2; CDR3nt: TGTGCCAGCAGTTTAACCCCTAGAAATGGCTACACCTTC; CDR3aa: CASSLTPRNGYTF
abundance: .; d_gene: .; v_gene: TRBV5-6; len: 12; j_gene: TRBJ2-1; CDR3nt: TGTGCCAGCAGCTTGGGAGGAGATGAGCAGTTCTTC; CDR3aa: CASSLGGDEQFF
abundance: .; d_gene: TRBD1; v_gene: TRBV2; len: 16; j_gene: TRBJ1-1; CDR3nt: TGTGCCAGCAGGGACAGGTCGGCGCGGAACAGCGCTGAAGCTTTCTTT; CDR3aa: CASRDRSARNSAEAFF
abundance: once; d_gene: .; v_gene: TRBV19; len: 14; j_gene: TRBJ1-1; CDR3nt: TGTGCCAGTAGTCCCCTAAAGGAGGGCACTGAAGCTTTCTTT; CDR3aa: CASSPLKEGTEAFF
abundance: .; d_gene: .; v_gene: TRBV5-4; len: 14; j_gene: TRBJ2-7; CDR3nt: TGTGCCAGCAGCGTGCAGGGAAAAGCCTACGAGCAGTACTTC; CDR3aa: CASSVQGKAYEQYF
abundance: .; d_gene: .; v_gene: TRBV30; len: 15; j_gene: TRBJ1-4; CDR3nt: TGTGCCTGGAGGGGTATGCGGGGCACGGGTGAAAAACTGTTTTTT; CDR3aa: CAWRGMRGTGEKLFF
abundance: .; d_gene: TRBD1; v_gene: TRBV9; len: 14; j_gene: TRBJ1-2; CDR3nt: TGTGCCAGCAGCGTTTCCGGACAGGGTAGCGGCTACACCTTC; CDR3aa: CASSVSGQGSGYTF